What follows describes a single TCR beta chain. These data are taken from a study of blood T cell repertoires in COVID-19. As for the study in general: Both acute and convalescent COVID-19 samples were obtained from the United States, Italy and Spain. PBMCs, B-cell-depleted T cells, or T cells were the source of the cDNA or gDNA that made up the material.

This CDR3 has 13 amino acids. Germline-derived CDR1 and CDR2 are MNHEY and SVGAGI. Trimming shortened V by 5 bases and J by 7 bases, and 12 bases separated the two germline ends. Measured with immunoSEQ multiplex PCR; TCRdb has only the in-frame clones, and not every one. This table holds over 100,000 clones, 91% found once. The rearrangement joins TRBV6-5 to TRBJ1-5; D is undetermined. The clonotype comes from a man younger than 35 with acute or convalescent COVID-19. Sequences were obtained from peripheral blood. CDR3 DNA sequence: TGTGCCAGCAGTCCCGCCTCTGAGCAGCCCCAGCATTTT. This sequence encodes CASSPASEQPQHF.